Below are 29 T cell receptor beta chains sequenced from a single sample in a study of OX40 agonist ivuxolimab in advanced cancers. Libraries were prepared by immunoSEQ multiplex PCR; TCRdb keeps only in-frame clonotypes and omits some of them. The sample consists of 55,000 to 80,000 clones, roughly 80% of them appearing once. Sequenced here: CD4+ or CD8+ T cells sorted from blood, sampled in a trial of the OX40 agonist ivuxolimab. The receptors stem from an adult with an advanced solid tumor such as melanoma, head and neck, liver or kidney cancer.

V is TRBV2 and J is TRBJ1-1, with D perhaps matching TRBD1 (5 bases). Germline-derived CDR1 and CDR2 are SNHLY and FYNNEI. The V end lost 8 bases, the J end lost 4 bases, and 11 bases lay between the germline ends. The CDR3 consists of 12 residues. CDR3 protein: CASFRVGTEAFF. The CDR3 bases are TGTGCCAGCTTCAGGGTGGGCACTGAAGCTTTCTTT. The whole variable domain, filled in from reference TRBV2 and TRBJ1-1, reads EPEVTQTPSHQVTQMGQEVILRCVPISNHLYFYWYRQILGQKVEFLVSFYNNEISEKSEIFDDQFSVERPDGSNFTLKIRSTKLEDSAMYFCASFRVGTEAFFGQGTRLTVV.

The chain employs TRBV6-1 and TRBJ2-3, with D perhaps TRBD1 (7 bases). Deletions cut 6 bases from V and 3 bases from J, with 19 bases between. Germline lookup yields CDR1 MNHNS and CDR2 SASEGT. CDR3 length: 16 amino acids. The DNA of the CDR3 is TGTGCCAGCAGGGAAAGGGAGGCAGGGGGTACAGATACGCAGTATTTT. Its translation is CASREREAGGTDTQYF.

The chain joins TRBV27 to TRBJ2-7; D is undetermined. The CDR3 covers 14 residues. Germline V lookup: CDR1 MNHEY, CDR2 SMNVEV (reference sequence). Trimming removed 5 bases at V and 0 bases at J, with 11 bases between. This CDR3 reads CASSTSRSSYEQYF. CDR3 nucleotide sequence: TGTGCCAGCAGTACGTCCAGAAGCTCCTACGAGCAGTACTTC.

The J gene is TRBJ2-5, the V gene TRBV6-6, with TRBD2 identical over 8 bases. Per the germline V gene, CDR1 is MNHNY and CDR2 is SVGAGI (reference sequence). V lost 6 bases, J lost 2 bases, and 8 bases stayed unmatched. This CDR3 is 15 amino acids long. The CDR3 sequence: CASRPGLGGQETQYF. The CDR3 bases are TGTGCCAGCAGACCGGGACTAGGGGGACAAGAGACCCAGTACTTC.

This chain connects TRBV25-1 to TRBJ1-2, with D uncertain. The CDR3 runs to 16 residues. Trimming pared 4 bases from V and 0 bases from J, leaving 15 bases between. Looked up from germline, CDR1 is MGHDK and CDR2 is SYGVNS. CDR3 protein: CASSVVGGEANYGYTF. CDR3 sequence (DNA): TGTGCCAGCAGTGTAGTAGGCGGAGAAGCTAACTATGGCTACACCTTC.

Concerning this clone itself: This sequence may be a read error, since a much larger clone differs from it by one base. This chain joins TRBV7-2 and TRBJ2-7; weak D call: TRBD1 (6 bases). Per germline, CDR1 SGHTA and CDR2 FQGNSA. The CDR3 contains 15 residues. Trimming left V 2 bases short and J 6 bases short, with 17 bases between. The CDR3 DNA sequence: TGTGCCAGCAGCTTAAGCCGGACAGAGGTTCGCGAGCAGTACTTC. Protein sequence: CASSLSRTEVREQYF.

The CDR3 region has the DNA TGTGCCAGCAGCTCAACTACAGGGGGTAGGAACACTGAAGCTTTCTTT. Its protein is CASSSTTGGRNTEAFF. The rearrangement joins TRBV7-3 to TRBJ1-1; 8 bases line up with TRBD1. This CDR3 is 16 amino acids long. Germline CDR1 is SGHTA and CDR2 is FQGTGA. V trimming: 4 bases; J trimming: 1 base; junction bases outside the gene matches: 8.

This chain joins TRBV5-4 and TRBJ2-1; D is perhaps TRBD1 (5 bases). The CDR3 is made up of 16 amino acids. The germline V gene has CDR1 SGHNT and CDR2 YYREEE (reference sequence). The V end lost 4 bases, the J end lost 7 bases, and 21 bases lay between the germline ends. The CDR3 protein is CASSQGILRQFNEQFF. The CDR3 bases are TGTGCCAGCAGCCAAGGCATTTTACGACAGTTTAATGAGCAGTTCTTC.

The chain carries TRBV6-5 and TRBJ2-3; D may be TRBD1 (5 bases). Trimming cost V 5 bases and J 3 bases, with 12 bases left between them. This CDR3 is built from 14 residues. CDR1 is MNHEY and CDR2 is SVGAGI in the germline V gene. The CDR3 region has the DNA TGTGCCAGCAGTGAACAGGCTGGGACAGATACGCAGTATTTT. Translation: CASSEQAGTDTQYF.

The J gene is TRBJ2-3, the V gene TRBV4-1, with TRBD2 as a possible D gene (6 bases). This CDR3 comprises 16 residues. Germline CDR1 and CDR2: MGHRA and YSYEKL. The ends were cut back, 4 bases at V and 4 bases at J, with 18 bases in the middle. The CDR3 here is CASSLFSSGVPDTQYF. DNA of the CDR3: TGCGCCAGCAGCCTATTCAGTAGCGGAGTGCCAGATACGCAGTATTTT.

This chain links TRBV5-1 with TRBJ2-7; the match to TRBD1 covers 9 bases. The V segment lost 0 bases and the J segment 0 bases; nucleotides outside the gene matches: 13. CDR3 length equals 19 residues. Germline assignment: CDR1 SGHRS and CDR2 YFSETQ. This CDR3 reads CASSLEGQGYLMSSYEQYF. DNA of the CDR3: TGCGCCAGCAGCTTGGAGGGACAGGGTTACCTTATGAGCTCCTACGAGCAGTACTTC. Using reference TRBV5-1 and TRBJ2-7 for the parts outside the CDR3, the full variable domain is KAGVTQTPRYLIKTRGQQVTLSCSPISGHRSVSWYQQTPGQGLQFLFEYFSETQRNKGNFPGRFSGRQFSNSRSEMNVSTLELGDSALYLCASSLEGQGYLMSSYEQYFGPGTRLTVT.

The chain has TRBV5-8 and TRBJ1-2, with D possibly TRBD1 on 5 matching bases. The CDR3 has 16 amino acids. Germline values: CDR1 SGHTS, CDR2 YDEGEE. Trimming shortened V by 1 base and J by 0 bases, and 13 bases separated the two germline ends. CDR3 bases: TGTGCCAGCAGCTTGAATTCAGGGCCTCCTAACTATGGCTACACCTTC. It specifies CASSLNSGPPNYGYTF.

The genes are TRBV11-2 and TRBJ2-3; possibly TRBD1 for D (6 bases). The V gene's germline CDR1 is SGHAT and CDR2 FQNNGV. The CDR3 runs 13 residues. Trimming pared 4 bases from V and 3 bases from J, leaving 8 bases between. CDR3: CASSSTGTDTQYF. The DNA for the CDR3 is TGTGCCAGCAGCTCGACAGGAACAGATACGCAGTATTTT.

The count of this clone is one. In DNA, the CDR3 is TGTGCCAGTAGTATAGGGGTGGGACCCAGGCTCGGGGGAGACGAGCAGTACTTC. Protein product: CASSIGVGPRLGGDEQYF. The genes are TRBV19 and TRBJ2-7; D is perhaps TRBD2 (6 bases). This CDR3 has 18 residues. V gave up 1 base and J gave up 5 bases, with 24 bases separating them. Germline CDR1 reads LNHDA; CDR2 reads SQIVND (reference sequence).

V is TRBV7-9 and J is TRBJ2-5; no firm D call. The CDR3 is 11 residues long. V shed 5 bases and J shed 3 bases, with 4 bases lying between them. Germline V gene data show CDR1 as SEHNR and CDR2 as FQNEAQ (reference sequence). CDR3 bases: TGTGCCAGCAGCGCGAAAGAGACCCAGTACTTC. Translated: CASSAKETQYF.

The V gene is TRBV7-3, the J gene TRBJ2-1, with a possible D match to TRBD2 (6 bases). CDR1 and CDR2 (germline): SGHTA, FQGTGA. Trimming cost V 2 bases and J 4 bases, with 12 bases left between them. This CDR3 has 15 amino acids. The CDR3 region has the DNA TGTGCCAGCAGCTTAGGTGGGACTCTATACAATGAGCAGTTCTTC. It codes for CASSLGGTLYNEQFF.

DNA of the CDR3: TGTGCCATCTCGGGACAGGGGGCAACTAATGAAAAACTGTTTTTT. It specifies CAISGQGATNEKLFF. The chain couples TRBV6-6 to TRBJ1-4, with 11 bases that match TRBD1. The germline CDR1 and CDR2 sequences are MNHNY and SVGAGI (reference sequence). The J segment lost 0 bases and the V segment lost 10 bases, leaving 4 bases of the junction unmatched. CDR3 length equals 15 residues.

V gene TRBV5-4 combines with J gene TRBJ2-5; TRBD2 agrees at 13 bases. The CDR3 consists of 16 residues. CDR1 is SGHNT and CDR2 is YYREEE in the germline V gene (reference sequence). V gave up 4 bases and J gave up 1 base; unmatched junction bases: 4. CDR3 DNA: TGTGCCAGCAGCAAACTAGCGGGGGGGCCCCAAGAGACCCAGTACTTC. Protein sequence: CASSKLAGGPQETQYF.

The J gene is TRBJ2-7, the V gene TRBV7-3; D possibly corresponds to TRBD2 (5 bases). Trimming shortened V by 2 bases and J by 2 bases, and 13 bases separated the two germline ends. Per germline, CDR1 SGHTA and CDR2 FQGTGA. The CDR3 has 15 amino acids. CDR3 in amino acids: CASSLFPSSAYEQYF. CDR3 nucleotide sequence: TGTGCCAGCAGCTTATTCCCTAGCTCCGCCTACGAGCAGTACTTC.

The chain recombines TRBV29-1 with TRBJ2-3; 7 bases agree with TRBD2. Germline CDR1 reads SQVTM; CDR2 reads ANQGSEA. V lost 7 bases, J lost 8 bases, and 12 bases stayed unmatched. This CDR3 contains 13 residues. The CDR3 is CSARDGEGVTQYF. The CDR3 DNA follows: TGCAGCGCCAGGGACGGGGAGGGTGTTACGCAGTATTTT.

V usage is TRBV30 and J usage is TRBJ1-1; possible D gene TRBD1, 5 bases. Trimming took 3 bases from V and 2 from J, leaving 22 bases between them. The CDR3 sequence is 17 residues long. Germline lookup yields CDR1 GTSNPN and CDR2 SVGIG (reference sequence). This CDR3 is CAWSQLGGFDSNTEAFF. The CDR3 bases are TGTGCCTGGAGCCAACTCGGGGGTTTCGACTCAAACACTGAAGCTTTCTTT.

The chain combines TRBV7-2 with TRBJ1-2, with TRBD1 matching over 9 bases. The CDR3 length is 14 residues. The J segment lost 8 bases and the V segment lost 5 bases, leaving 9 bases of the junction unmatched. In germline, CDR1 is SGHTA, CDR2 FQGNSA. The CDR3 DNA sequence: TGTGCCAGCAGCCCCCCGGGACAGGGCCCGGGCTACACCTTC. Amino acids: CASSPPGQGPGYTF.

The rearrangement joins TRBV27 to TRBJ2-7, with 7 bases fitting TRBD1. Germline CDR1 reads MNHEY; CDR2 reads SMNVEV (reference sequence). The CDR3 contains 13 residues. The V segment lost 7 bases and the J segment 0 bases; nucleotides outside the gene matches: 3. CDR3 sequence: CASTGTDSYEQYF. In nucleotides, the CDR3 is TGTGCCAGCACCGGGACAGACTCCTACGAGCAGTACTTC.

The V gene is TRBV5-1, the J gene TRBJ2-5, with 8 nucleotides matching TRBD2. V was pared by 2 bases and J by 2 bases, with 14 bases of the junction left unmatched. Germline CDR1 SGHRS, CDR2 YFSETQ. The CDR3 has 18 residues. The CDR3 bases are TGCGCCAGCAGCTTATCCACCAGGGCGGGGGGCCCTCAAGAGACCCAGTACTTC. Protein sequence: CASSLSTRAGGPQETQYF.

V and J are TRBV5-1 and TRBJ1-2; D unclear. This CDR3 has 13 residues. Germline-derived CDR1 and CDR2 are SGHRS and YFSETQ. Trimming took off 4 bases at V and 8 bases at J, with 15 bases between the two ends. The CDR3 bases are TGCGCCAGCAGCGAAATCGCACAGTTGGGCTACACCTTC. Protein sequence: CASSEIAQLGYTF.

V and J are TRBV9 and TRBJ1-5, with TRBD1 as a possible D gene (5 bases). CDR1 and CDR2 from the germline V gene are SGDLS and YYNGEE. The CDR3 extends over 15 amino acids. V was trimmed by 3 bases and J by 5 bases, leaving 15 bases between them. CDR3 residues: CASSASQERHQPQHF. The CDR3 coding sequence is TGTGCCAGCAGCGCATCACAGGAAAGGCATCAGCCCCAGCATTTT.

The V call is TRBV28, the J call TRBJ1-5; a weak D match, TRBD1 (6 bases). V gave up 1 base and J gave up 4 bases, with 14 bases separating them. Germline loops: CDR1 MDHEN, CDR2 SYDVKM. The CDR3 runs to 16 residues. The CDR3 protein is CASSLSFTGLNQPQHF. The CDR3 nucleotides are TGTGCCAGCAGTTTATCCTTTACAGGGTTGAATCAGCCCCAGCATTTT.

The chain is built from TRBV4-2 and TRBJ1-4; D not resolved. Germline V gives CDR1 LGHNA, CDR2 YNFKEQ. The ends were cut back, 5 bases at V and 7 bases at J, with 5 bases in the middle. The CDR3 runs 11 residues. The CDR3 sequence: CASSSTEKLFF. The CDR3 DNA reads TGTGCCAGCAGCTCAACTGAAAAACTGTTTTTT.

The V gene is TRBV7-3, the J gene TRBJ1-1, with D hard to call. The germline V and J ends were trimmed by 4 bases and 0 bases, with 12 bases remaining between them. This CDR3 has 15 amino acids. Germline CDR1 SGHTA, CDR2 FQGTGA. The CDR3: CASSSDAGMNTEAFF. CDR3 nucleotide sequence: TGTGCCAGCAGCTCCGATGCGGGGATGAACACTGAAGCTTTCTTT.